In its sample, the clone carrying this TCR beta chain was seen once. The entry originates in a study of blood T cell repertoires in COVID-19. Germline V lookup: CDR1 MDHEN, CDR2 SYDVKM. The CDR3 consists of 13 residues. V was clipped by 7 bases and J by 3 bases, with 10 bases between them. Sequenced by immunoSEQ multiplex PCR; TCRdb stores in-frame clones only, minus some. This table holds 150,000 to 200,000 clones, approximately 88% found once. This chain uses TRBV28 with TRBJ1-3; unclear D gene. The clonotype was recovered from a woman in her 30s with acute or convalescent COVID-19. The material sequenced was peripheral blood. CDR3 sequence reads: CASTPFGGNTIYF. The CDR3 bases are TGTGCCAGCACTCCGTTCGGTGGAAACACCATATATTTT.